This T cell receptor (beta chain) is drawn from a study of PD-L1 blockade in urothelial cancer. Study-wide context: Prior chemotherapy in patients spanned 0 to 3 regimens. A median around 150,000 T cells were found in blood samples. Whole-study results and caveats: Survival was better when pretreatment blood TCR clonality fell below the median. Larger 3-week expansion of tumor-associated blood clones was seen in durable-benefit patients.

As to this clone: The antigen remains undetermined.

CDR1 MNHEY and CDR2 SMNVEV come from the germline V gene (reference sequence). Trimming cost V 7 bases and J 1 base, with 13 bases left between them. This CDR3 is 14 amino acids long. The protocol was immunoSEQ multiplex PCR, while the TCRdb copy is restricted to in-frame clones and leaves out a portion. The data show around 80,000 clones, around 87% seen once. J is TRBJ1-1 and V is TRBV27, with no clear D. The material was PBMCs, obtained around atezolizumab (anti-PD-L1) treatment. The receptor was derived from a woman in her 70s with urothelial cancer. Written as DNA, the CDR3 is TGTGCCAGCACCCTCTCGGGTGGGAACACTGAAGCTTTCTTT. This sequence encodes CASTLSGGNTEAFF.